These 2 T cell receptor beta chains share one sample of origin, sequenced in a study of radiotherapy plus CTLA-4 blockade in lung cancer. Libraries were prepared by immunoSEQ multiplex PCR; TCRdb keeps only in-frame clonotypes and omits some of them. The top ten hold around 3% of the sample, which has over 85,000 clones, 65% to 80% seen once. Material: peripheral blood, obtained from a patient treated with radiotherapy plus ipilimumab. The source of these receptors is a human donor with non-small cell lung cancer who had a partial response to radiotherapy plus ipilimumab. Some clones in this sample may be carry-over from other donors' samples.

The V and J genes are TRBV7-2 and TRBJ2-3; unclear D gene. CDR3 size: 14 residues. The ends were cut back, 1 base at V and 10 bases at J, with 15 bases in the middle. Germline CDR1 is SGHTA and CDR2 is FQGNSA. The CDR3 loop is CASSLVPTADPQYF. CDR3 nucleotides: TGTGCCAGCAGCTTAGTTCCCACCGCGGATCCGCAGTATTTT.

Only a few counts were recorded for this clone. CDR3 in amino acids: CASSDGTGYGETQYF. In nucleotides, the CDR3 is TGTGCCAGCAGCGATGGGACAGGGTATGGGGAGACCCAGTACTTC. The rearrangement links TRBV9 to TRBJ2-5; TRBD1 aligns across 9 bases. The ends lost 3 bases at V and 5 bases at J; junction bases unmatched: 8. Germline values: CDR1 SGDLS, CDR2 YYNGEE. The CDR3 totals 15 residues.